This note documents a single T cell receptor beta chain sequence. What it binds is unknown. The source of the sample is a study of cytomegalovirus exposure and HLA in healthy donors. Primers: 60 Vbeta forward and 13 Jbeta reverse. The assay was immunoSEQ multiplex PCR, and TCRdb's table has in-frame clones only and misses some. Its table lists approximately 75,000 clones. General observations from the study: The study assumed roughly uniform donor sequencing depth for presence/absence analyses. As was reported, the classifier diagnosed cytomegalovirus status with high specificity and sensitivity. Analyzed later, association rates of TCRs varied across HLA loci, with DRB1 most and HLA-C fewest.

Sequenced material: PBMCs. This receptor was identified in a man aged 40-55 years in good health and CMV-seronegative.

The CDR3 is CASSPPDQLSYNEQFF. The CDR3 nucleotides read TGTGCCAGCTCACCACCAGATCAGTTATCCTACAATGAGCAGTTCTTC. V usage is TRBV18 and J usage is TRBJ2-1; D gene uncertain. This CDR3 contains 16 residues. From germline, CDR1 is KGHSH and CDR2 LQKENI. V lost 0 bases and J 1 base, leaving 10 bases between the germline ends.